The source of this T cell receptor (beta chain) is a study of cytomegalovirus exposure and HLA in healthy donors. Findings and limits, study-wide: The authors judged a highly shared variant cluster likely a sequencing artifact.

In regard to this clone: Its target is not known.

60 Vbeta and 13 Jbeta primers were used in PCR. The table came from immunoSEQ multiplex PCR; TCRdb's copy has only in-frame clones and leaves some out. The sample records around 130,000 clones, about 77% being singletons. The sequencing input was PBMCs. This receptor was identified in a man aged 50-59 years in good health and CMV-seronegative.

CDR3 residues: CASSKSRGRTAINQPQHF. The DNA of the CDR3 is TGTGCCAGCAGCAAATCCAGAGGACGGACAGCCATCAATCAGCCCCAGCATTTT. This chain joins TRBV5-6 and TRBJ1-5; a weak D match, TRBD1 (6 bases). V was cut by 4 bases and J by 3 bases, with 23 bases left in between. This CDR3 spans 18 amino acids. Germline V CDR1 and CDR2: SGHDT, YYEEEE. Together with reference TRBV5-6 and TRBJ1-5, the CDR3 gives the full variable domain: DAGVTQSPTHLIKTRGQQVTLRCSPKSGHDTVSWYQQALGQGPQFIFQYYEEEERQRGNFPDRFSGHQFPNYSSELNVNALLLGDSALYLCASSKSRGRTAINQPQHFGDGTRLSIL.